A single sample gave rise to the 6 T cell receptor beta chains below, sequenced in a study of beta chain features in type 1 diabetes. Reverse transcription of all isolated RNA meant that expressed TCRB transcripts were sequenced. Some clones are missing from TCRdb's copy, which holds only in-frame ones; the method was immunoSEQ multiplex PCR. The table shows under 900,000 clones, with roughly 15% occurring only once. Sequences were obtained from naive CD4+ T cells from blood. These receptor sequences come from a woman aged 18-35 years in good health.

In the case of this clone: In the same sample, other DNA sequences code for this CDR3. The rearrangement joins TRBV7-2 to TRBJ2-5; no clear D. CDR1 and CDR2 (germline): SGHTA, FQGNSA. The CDR3 totals 11 residues. Trimming shortened V by 0 bases and J by 7 bases, and 3 bases separated the two germline ends. CDR3 amino acids: CASSLARTQYF. Written as DNA, the CDR3 is TGTGCCAGCAGCTTAGCGCGGACCCAGTACTTC.

This clone has only a few counts. The V gene is TRBV6-5, the J gene TRBJ2-7; the D call may be TRBD1 or TRBD2 (5 bases each). The V and J ends lost 5 bases and 2 bases respectively, with 16 bases between them. The CDR3 sequence is 15 residues long. From germline, CDR1 is MNHEY and CDR2 SVGAGI. The CDR3 bases are TGTGCCAGCAGTGCCCCCGGGGCCGGGACCTACGAGCAGTACTTC. It specifies CASSAPGAGTYEQYF.

The V gene is TRBV7-2, the J gene TRBJ2-5, with D possibly being TRBD1 or TRBD2 (5 bases each). In germline, CDR1 is SGHTA, CDR2 FQGNSA. This CDR3 region has 15 residues. The ends were cut back, 1 base at V and 4 bases at J, with 13 bases in the middle. The CDR3 sequence: CASSLVGVLGETQYF. The CDR3, as DNA: TGTGCCAGCAGCTTAGTGGGGGTTTTGGGAGAGACCCAGTACTTC. The variable domain in full, with the rest retrieved from reference TRBV7-2 and TRBJ2-5, is GAGVSQSPSNKVTEKGKDVELRCDPISGHTALYWYRQSLGQGLEFLIYFQGNSAPDKSGLPSDRFSAERTGGSVSTLTIQRTQQEDSAVYLCASSLVGVLGETQYFGPGTRLLVL.

The table lists this clone with a few counts. The chain joins TRBV7-2 to TRBJ2-3; no clear D gene. The CDR3 is 16 amino acids. Germline lookup yields CDR1 SGHTA and CDR2 FQGNSA. The ends were cut back, 2 bases at V and 4 bases at J, with 16 bases in the middle. This chain's CDR3 is CASSLSTYTPPDTQYF. The CDR3 nucleotides are TGTGCCAGCAGCTTATCGACCTACACTCCCCCAGATACGCAGTATTTT.

V is TRBV20-1 and J is TRBJ2-7, with D tentatively TRBD2 (6 bases). This CDR3 is built from 10 residues. Germline CDR1 is DFQATT and CDR2 is SNEGSKA (reference sequence). V was clipped by 6 bases and J by 12 bases, with 15 bases between them. The CDR3 loop is CSAAREYGYF. The CDR3 nucleotides are TGCAGTGCAGCTCGGGAGTACGGGTACTTC.

This clone was detected a few times. This chain uses TRBV6-6 with TRBJ2-1, with D tentatively TRBD1 or TRBD2 (5 bases each). Germline-derived CDR1 and CDR2 are MNHNY and SVGAGI (reference sequence). The germline V and J ends were trimmed by 2 bases and 9 bases, with 11 bases remaining between them. The length of the CDR3 is 13 residues. CDR3 amino acids: CASSYVGDLEQFF. The DNA for the CDR3 is TGTGCCAGCAGTTACGTGGGGGATCTTGAGCAGTTCTTC.